Below, 23 T cell receptor beta chains from the same sample are listed, as sequenced in a study of human T cells and chemical hapten exposure. TCRdb used MiXCR to reprocess the RACE reads, holding one entry per CDR3 protein. There are approximately 90,000 distinct CDR3 sequences in the sample; under 12% occur only once, and less than 2.5% lies in the top ten. Sample time point: patch test 1, 2 weeks after DPC sensitization. Documented treatment: therapeutic diphenylcyclopropenone sensitization with weekly scalp DPC. Sample: whole blood, taken in connection with sensitization to the hapten diphenylcyclopropenone (DPC). These receptors were taken from a man aged 35-49 years with alopecia areata. Some clones in this sample may be carry-over from other donors' samples.

The sample holds many counts of this clonotype. V is TRBV5-5 and J is TRBJ1-5; D is unclear. Germline-derived CDR1 and CDR2 are SGHKS and YYEKEE (reference sequence). Trimming took 2 bases from V and 7 from J, leaving 10 bases between them. The CDR3 is made up of 13 amino acids. The CDR3 loop is CASSLTWGQPQHF. The CDR3 DNA sequence: TGTGCCAGCAGCTTAACATGGGGACAGCCCCAGCATTTT.

The V call is TRBV28, the J call TRBJ1-5, with unresolved D. Per germline, CDR1 MDHEN and CDR2 SYDVKM. V shed 5 bases and J shed 2 bases, with 16 bases lying between them. The CDR3 length is 16 residues. In DNA form, the CDR3 reads TGTGCCAGCAGTAGAATTCGGGAGCAGGGCAATCAGCCCCAGCATTTT. This sequence encodes CASSRIREQGNQPQHF.

This clonotype occurred many times. J is TRBJ1-1 and V is TRBV6-5, with TRBD1 matching 7 bases. Germline V gene lookup returns CDR1 MNHEY and CDR2 SVGAGI. The J segment lost 1 base and the V segment lost 1 base, leaving 3 bases of the junction unmatched. The CDR3 extends over 15 amino acids. The CDR3 DNA is TGTGCCAGCAGTTACTGGGGACAGAGGAACACTGAAGCTTTCTTT. Its protein is CASSYWGQRNTEAFF.

This chain connects TRBV7-6 to TRBJ1-1; D gene uncertain. The germline CDR1 and CDR2 sequences are SGHVS and FNYEAQ. Trimming stripped 2 bases from V and 1 base from J, with 8 bases between. The CDR3 spans 14 residues. This CDR3 is CASSLMLENTEAFF. The DNA of the CDR3 is TGTGCCAGCAGCTTAATGTTGGAGAACACTGAAGCTTTCTTT.

This clonotype was detected a few times. The chain has TRBV5-1 and TRBJ2-5, with D possibly TRBD2 on 5 matching bases. CDR3 length: 15 residues. Trimming left V 2 bases short and J 0 bases short, with 11 bases between. CDR1 is SGHRS, CDR2 YFSETQ, per germline. The CDR3 sequence is CASSFDGLNQETQYF. The CDR3 DNA reads TGCGCCAGCAGCTTTGACGGACTCAACCAAGAGACCCAGTACTTC.

The rearrangement uses TRBV12-3 or TRBV12-4 and TRBJ2-1; D unclear. CDR3 length: 11 amino acids. Trimming removed 5 bases from V and 8 bases from J, with 7 bases in between. CDR3 residues: CASSPPHEQFF. In DNA, the CDR3 is TGTGCCAGCAGTCCGCCCCATGAGCAGTTCTTC.

The sample holds a few counts of this clonotype. This chain joins TRBV6-5 and TRBJ2-1; maybe TRBD2 (6 bases). This CDR3 has 16 residues. Germline CDR1 MNHEY, CDR2 SVGAGI. V was clipped by 0 bases and J by 0 bases, with 9 bases between them. The chain's CDR3 is CASSYSGGDSYNEQFF. CDR3 DNA sequence: TGTGCCAGCAGTTACTCGGGGGGAGACTCCTACAATGAGCAGTTCTTC.

This clonotype has a count of ten or more. This chain joins TRBV20-1 and TRBJ1-5; possible D gene TRBD1, 5 bases. The CDR3 is made up of 16 amino acids. V was shortened by 1 base and J by 4 bases, with 17 bases between the two germline ends. Germline CDR1 reads DFQATT; CDR2 reads SNEGSKA (reference sequence). In DNA form, the CDR3 reads TGCAGTGCTAGAGGGTTACAGTGGGGGTATAATCAGCCCCAGCATTTT. Its translation: CSARGLQWGYNQPQHF.

This clonotype was observed a few times. The V call is TRBV6-5, the J call TRBJ2-3, with TRBD2 as a possible D gene (6 bases). This CDR3 has 13 residues. Trimming pared 7 bases from V and 9 bases from J, leaving 17 bases between. Germline V gene data show CDR1 as MNHEY and CDR2 as SVGAGI. The CDR3 is CASTKISGATQYF. DNA of the CDR3: TGTGCCAGCACAAAAATTAGCGGAGCGACGCAGTATTTT.

In this sample, this clonotype turned up a few times. The chain combines TRBV19 with TRBJ2-2; D uncertain. Germline V gene data show CDR1 as LNHDA and CDR2 as SQIVND (reference sequence). The CDR3 has 14 amino acids. With 6 bases removed from V and 0 bases from J, the gap between germline ends came to 8 bases. CDR3 coding DNA: TGTGCCAGTAGCGTGAAATCGAACACCGGGGAGCTGTTTTTT. It codes for CASSVKSNTGELFF.

This chain links TRBV7-8 with TRBJ1-5, with a tentative D call TRBD1 (5 bases). The CDR3 is 16 residues long. Per the germline V gene, CDR1 is SGHVS and CDR2 is FQNEAQ. Trimming stripped 7 bases from V and 4 bases from J, with 20 bases between. The CDR3 spells CASTDSPQDLNQPQHF. CDR3 nucleotides: TGTGCCAGCACCGATAGCCCACAGGACCTAAATCAGCCCCAGCATTTT.

This clonotype was counted a few times. The V and J genes are TRBV30 and TRBJ1-5; D gene ambiguous. This CDR3 is built from 13 residues. The V gene's germline CDR1 is GTSNPN and CDR2 SVGIG (reference sequence). V lost 7 bases to trimming and J lost 0 bases, with 10 bases between them. The chain's CDR3 is CAFSRGSNQPQHF. CDR3 DNA: TGTGCCTTTTCGCGGGGTAGCAATCAGCCCCAGCATTTT.

The rearrangement links TRBV27 to TRBJ2-6, with D uncertain. The germline V gene encodes CDR1 MNHEY and CDR2 SMNVEV (reference sequence). Deletions cut 1 base from V and 0 bases from J, with 13 bases between. CDR3 length equals 18 residues. The CDR3 spells CASSLYESPSSGANVLTF. CDR3 nucleotides: TGTGCCAGCAGTTTATACGAGAGTCCAAGCTCTGGGGCCAACGTCCTGACTTTC.

The chain has TRBV4-2 and TRBJ2-7; no definite D call. Trimming left V 2 bases short and J 0 bases short, with 8 bases between. The CDR3 sequence is 14 residues long. In germline, CDR1 is LGHNA, CDR2 YNFKEQ. CDR3 DNA: TGTGCCAGCAGCCAAACCAGCGTCTCCTACGAGCAGTACTTC. Encoded protein: CASSQTSVSYEQYF.

The DNA of the CDR3 is TGTGCCAGCAGTGGGAACAGGGTAACGCAGTATTTT. It encodes CASSGNRVTQYF. The chain carries TRBV2 and TRBJ2-3, with a tentative D call TRBD1 (6 bases). Germline V gene data show CDR1 as SNHLY and CDR2 as FYNNEI. The CDR3 sequence is 12 residues long. Deletions cut 4 bases from V and 9 bases from J, with 11 bases between.

CDR3 in DNA: TGCGCCAGCCGGAACGGACTAGCGGGAGTACAAGAGACCCAGTACTTC. It translates to CASRNGLAGVQETQYF. This rearrangement joins TRBV5-1 to TRBJ2-5; 13 positions agree with TRBD2. The CDR3 has 16 residues. Germline V gene data show CDR1 as SGHRS and CDR2 as YFSETQ. Trimming at V came to 7 bases and at J to 2 bases, leaving 8 bases not matched to a gene.

The chain uses TRBV4-2 and TRBJ2-5; 10 bases match TRBD2. V gave up 1 base and J gave up 2 bases; unmatched junction bases: 7. The V gene's germline CDR1 is LGHNA and CDR2 YNFKEQ. This CDR3 has 17 amino acids. CDR3 in amino acids: CASSQGEGLADQETQYF. The CDR3 DNA follows: TGTGCCAGCAGCCAAGGCGAAGGACTAGCGGATCAAGAGACCCAGTACTTC.

For the CDR3, the DNA is TGCGCCAGCAGCCAAGAACTGGGGGGCTCCTACAATGAGCAGTTCTTC. Translating it yields CASSQELGGSYNEQFF. The genes are TRBV4-3 and TRBJ2-1; D may be TRBD2 (6 bases). Trimming removed 0 bases at V and 0 bases at J, with 9 bases between. CDR3 length equals 16 residues. The germline V gene encodes CDR1 LGHNA and CDR2 YSLEER.

This clonotype was recorded a few times. The J gene is TRBJ1-2, the V gene TRBV7-9; TRBD1 aligns across 8 bases. CDR1 is SEHNR, CDR2 FQNEAQ, per germline (reference sequence). V lost 3 bases, J lost 1 base, and 13 bases stayed unmatched. The CDR3 length is 18 residues. This chain's CDR3 is CASSFFDAGQDFNYGYTF. CDR3 DNA sequence: TGTGCCAGCAGCTTCTTTGACGCGGGACAGGATTTTAACTATGGCTACACCTTC.

This clonotype was detected a few times. This chain uses TRBV9 with TRBJ2-3, with 7 bases identical to TRBD2. CDR1 is SGDLS and CDR2 is YYNGEE in the germline V gene. The CDR3 consists of 16 residues. Trimming cost V 0 bases and J 6 bases; bases outside gene matches: 10. CDR3 protein: CASSVAPGLTADTQYF. In DNA form, the CDR3 reads TGTGCCAGCAGCGTAGCCCCGGGACTAACGGCGGATACGCAGTATTTT.

This chain connects TRBV19 to TRBJ2-3, with 11 bases fitting TRBD2. Losses at the gene ends were 5 bases for V and 4 bases for J; bases not matched to a gene: 5. CDR3 length equals 15 residues. Germline V CDR1 and CDR2: LNHDA, SQIVND (reference sequence). The CDR3 protein is CASSQLAGGSDTQYF. CDR3 nucleotide sequence: TGTGCCAGTAGTCAGCTAGCGGGAGGATCAGATACGCAGTATTTT.

This clonotype was detected only a few times. The genes are TRBV3-1 and TRBJ2-3; 12 bases align to TRBD2. This CDR3 contains 16 residues. J was trimmed by 7 bases and V by 1 base; bases with no gene match: 6. Germline V gene sequence: CDR1 LGHDT, CDR2 YNNKEL (reference sequence). CDR3 sequence: CASSQGLAGERNTQYF. The CDR3 nucleotides read TGTGCCAGCAGCCAAGGACTAGCGGGGGAAAGGAATACGCAGTATTTT.

This sequence joins TRBV12-3 or TRBV12-4 and TRBJ2-3; D not certain. This CDR3 spans 13 amino acids. Deletions cut 6 bases from V and 2 bases from J, with 9 bases between. The CDR3 DNA sequence: TGTGCCAGCAGCCTACGGACCACAGATACGCAGTATTTT. It codes for CASSLRTTDTQYF.